This paragraph reports one T cell receptor beta chain. Its antigen is not identified. Addition of a universal primer site occurred through template switching, and cDNA carried unique molecular identifiers. TCRdb independently ran MiXCR on the 5' RACE reads; one entry per CDR3 protein. The data hold approximately 410,000 distinct CDR3 sequences, with approximately 17% observed a single time. These data are taken from a study of identical twins. Study-wide results and caveats: Twins shared out-of-frame alpha sequences with excess low generation probability.

This clonotype was sampled from a man aged 45-60 years in good health. Sequenced material: naive T cells sorted from blood.

The CDR3 DNA reads TGTGCCAGCTCACCAGGGAAAGTAAAAGAGACCCAGTACTTC. It yields the protein CASSPGKVKETQYF. V and J are TRBV18 and TRBJ2-5; D is unclear. The CDR3 is 14 amino acids. The V gene's germline CDR1 is KGHSH and CDR2 LQKENI. V lost 2 bases, J lost 3 bases, and 10 bases lay in between.